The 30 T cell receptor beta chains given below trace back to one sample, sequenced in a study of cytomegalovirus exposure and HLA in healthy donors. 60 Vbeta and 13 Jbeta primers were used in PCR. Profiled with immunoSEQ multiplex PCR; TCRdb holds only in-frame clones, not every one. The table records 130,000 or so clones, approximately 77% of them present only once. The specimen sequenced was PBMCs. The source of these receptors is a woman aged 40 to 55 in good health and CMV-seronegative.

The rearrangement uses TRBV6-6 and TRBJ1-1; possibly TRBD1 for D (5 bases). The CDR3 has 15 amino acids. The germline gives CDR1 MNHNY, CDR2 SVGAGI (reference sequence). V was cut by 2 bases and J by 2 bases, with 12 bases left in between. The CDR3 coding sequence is TGTGCCAGCAGTTACACATGGACAATCAACACTGAAGCTTTCTTT. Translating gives CASSYTWTINTEAFF.

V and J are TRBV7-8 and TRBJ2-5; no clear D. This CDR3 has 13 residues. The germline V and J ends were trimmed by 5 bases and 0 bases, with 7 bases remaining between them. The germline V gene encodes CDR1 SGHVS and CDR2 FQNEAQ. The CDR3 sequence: CASSARDQETQYF. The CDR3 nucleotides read TGTGCCAGCAGCGCCCGGGACCAAGAGACCCAGTACTTC.

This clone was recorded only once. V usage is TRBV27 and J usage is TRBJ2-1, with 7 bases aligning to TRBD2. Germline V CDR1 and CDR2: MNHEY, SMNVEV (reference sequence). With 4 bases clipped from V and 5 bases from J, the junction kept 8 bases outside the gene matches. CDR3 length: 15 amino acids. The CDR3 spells CASSSQSSGHNEQFF. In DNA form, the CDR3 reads TGTGCCAGCAGTTCCCAGTCTAGCGGCCACAATGAGCAGTTCTTC.

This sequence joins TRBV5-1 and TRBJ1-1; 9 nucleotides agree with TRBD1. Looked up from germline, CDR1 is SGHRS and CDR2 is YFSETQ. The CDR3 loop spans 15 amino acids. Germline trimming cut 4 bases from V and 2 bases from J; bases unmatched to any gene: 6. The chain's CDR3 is CASSPGDRVNTEAFF. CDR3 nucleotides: TGCGCCAGCAGCCCGGGGGACAGGGTTAACACTGAAGCTTTCTTT. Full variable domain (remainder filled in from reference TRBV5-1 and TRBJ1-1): KAGVTQTPRYLIKTRGQQVTLSCSPISGHRSVSWYQQTPGQGLQFLFEYFSETQRNKGNFPGRFSGRQFSNSRSEMNVSTLELGDSALYLCASSPGDRVNTEAFFGQGTRLTVV.

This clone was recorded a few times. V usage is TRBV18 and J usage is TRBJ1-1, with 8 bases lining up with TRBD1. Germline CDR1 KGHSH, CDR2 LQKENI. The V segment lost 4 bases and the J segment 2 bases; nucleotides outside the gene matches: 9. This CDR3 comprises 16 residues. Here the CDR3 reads CASSLETGQGNTEAFF. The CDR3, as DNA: TGTGCCAGCTCACTAGAGACCGGACAGGGCAACACTGAAGCTTTCTTT.

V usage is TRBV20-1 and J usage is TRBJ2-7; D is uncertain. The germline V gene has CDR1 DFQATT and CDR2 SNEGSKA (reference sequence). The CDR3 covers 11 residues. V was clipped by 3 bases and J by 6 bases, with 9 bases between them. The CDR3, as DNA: TGCAGTGCTAGTGCGGCAGCCGAGCAGTACTTC. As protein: CSASAAAEQYF.

CDR3 nucleotides: TGTGCCAGCAGCTTGGTTTTAGATGGCTACACCTTC. Amino acid sequence: CASSLVLDGYTF. The chain joins TRBV5-6 to TRBJ1-2; D is ambiguous. CDR1 SGHDT and CDR2 YYEEEE come from the germline V gene. Trimming stripped 0 bases from V and 6 bases from J, with 6 bases between. CDR3 length: 12 amino acids.

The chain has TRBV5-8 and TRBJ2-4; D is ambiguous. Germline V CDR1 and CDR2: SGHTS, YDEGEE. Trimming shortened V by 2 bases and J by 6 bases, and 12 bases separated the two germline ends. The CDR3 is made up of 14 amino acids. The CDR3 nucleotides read TGTGCCAGCAGCTTCGGTCCTGCCGGAAACATTCAGTACTTC. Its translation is CASSFGPAGNIQYF.

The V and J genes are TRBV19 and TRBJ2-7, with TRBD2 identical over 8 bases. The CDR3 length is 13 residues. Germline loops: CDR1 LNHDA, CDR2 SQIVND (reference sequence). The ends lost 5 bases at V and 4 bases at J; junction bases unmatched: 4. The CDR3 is CASSHGGGYEQYF. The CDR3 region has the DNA TGTGCCAGTAGTCACGGGGGGGGATACGAGCAGTACTTC.

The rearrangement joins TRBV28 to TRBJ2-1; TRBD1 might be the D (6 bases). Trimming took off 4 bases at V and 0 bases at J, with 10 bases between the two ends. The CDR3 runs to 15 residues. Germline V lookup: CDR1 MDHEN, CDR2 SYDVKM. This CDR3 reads CASSSGQTSYNEQFF. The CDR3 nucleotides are TGTGCCAGCAGTTCCGGACAGACCTCCTACAATGAGCAGTTCTTC.

The CDR3 spells CASSLAAAGDNSPLHF. The CDR3 nucleotides read TGTGCCAGCAGCTTAGCCGCGGCGGGGGATAATTCACCCCTCCACTTT. The chain has TRBV13 and TRBJ1-6, with D maybe TRBD1 (5 bases). The V end was cut by 1 base, the J end by 5 bases, with 12 bases between. The CDR3 length is 16 residues. The germline V gene encodes CDR1 PRHDT and CDR2 FYEKMQ (reference sequence).

The CDR3 sequence: CASSVGRKYGYTF. CDR3 in DNA: TGTGCCAGCAGTGTGGGCAGGAAATATGGCTACACCTTC. This rearrangement joins TRBV2 to TRBJ1-2; D unresolved. V gave up 4 bases and J gave up 5 bases, with 11 bases separating them. The CDR3 loop spans 13 amino acids. Germline CDR1 is SNHLY and CDR2 is FYNNEI.

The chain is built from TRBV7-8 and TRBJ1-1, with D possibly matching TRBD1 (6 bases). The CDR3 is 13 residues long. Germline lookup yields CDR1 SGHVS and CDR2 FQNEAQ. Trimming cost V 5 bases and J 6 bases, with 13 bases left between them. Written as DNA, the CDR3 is TGTGCCAGCAGCCAAGCACAGGGTGCTGAAGCTTTCTTT. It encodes CASSQAQGAEAFF.

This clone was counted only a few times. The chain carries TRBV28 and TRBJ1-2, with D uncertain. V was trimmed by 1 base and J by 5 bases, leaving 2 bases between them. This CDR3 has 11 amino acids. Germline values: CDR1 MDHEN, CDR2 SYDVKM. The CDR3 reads CASSLSYGYTF. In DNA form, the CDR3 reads TGTGCCAGCAGTTTATCTTATGGCTACACCTTC.

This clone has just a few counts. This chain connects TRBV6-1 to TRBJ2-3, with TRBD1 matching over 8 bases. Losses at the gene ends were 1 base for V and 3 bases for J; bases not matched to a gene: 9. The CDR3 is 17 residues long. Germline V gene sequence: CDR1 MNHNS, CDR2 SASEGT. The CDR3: CASSEGAQGAYTDTQYF. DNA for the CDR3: TGTGCCAGCAGTGAAGGAGCCCAGGGGGCGTATACAGATACGCAGTATTTT.

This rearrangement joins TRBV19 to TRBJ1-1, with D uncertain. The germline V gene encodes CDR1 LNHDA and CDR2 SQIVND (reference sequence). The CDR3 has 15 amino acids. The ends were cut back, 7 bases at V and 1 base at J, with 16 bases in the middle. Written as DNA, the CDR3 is TGTGCCAGTAAGCCAGAGACTGTAACGAACACTGAAGCTTTCTTT. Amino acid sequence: CASKPETVTNTEAFF.

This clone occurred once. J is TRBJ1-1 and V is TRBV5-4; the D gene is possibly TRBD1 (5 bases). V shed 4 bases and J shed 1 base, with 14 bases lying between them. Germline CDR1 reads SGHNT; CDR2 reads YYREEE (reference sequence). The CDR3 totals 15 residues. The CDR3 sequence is CASSPPGVRNTEAFF. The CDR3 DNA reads TGTGCCAGCAGCCCCCCGGGGGTTAGGAACACTGAAGCTTTCTTT.

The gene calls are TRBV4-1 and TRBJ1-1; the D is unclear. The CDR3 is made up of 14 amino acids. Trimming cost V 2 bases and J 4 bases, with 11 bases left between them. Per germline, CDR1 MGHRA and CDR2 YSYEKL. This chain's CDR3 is CASSQLTSGTEAFF. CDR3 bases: TGCGCCAGCAGCCAACTCACGTCGGGCACTGAAGCTTTCTTT.

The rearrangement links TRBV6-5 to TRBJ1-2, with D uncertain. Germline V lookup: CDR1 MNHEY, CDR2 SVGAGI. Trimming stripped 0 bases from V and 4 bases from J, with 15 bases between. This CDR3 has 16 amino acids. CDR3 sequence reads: CASSYSASSLSYGYTF. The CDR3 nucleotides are TGTGCCAGCAGTTACTCGGCATCTAGTTTGAGCTATGGCTACACCTTC.

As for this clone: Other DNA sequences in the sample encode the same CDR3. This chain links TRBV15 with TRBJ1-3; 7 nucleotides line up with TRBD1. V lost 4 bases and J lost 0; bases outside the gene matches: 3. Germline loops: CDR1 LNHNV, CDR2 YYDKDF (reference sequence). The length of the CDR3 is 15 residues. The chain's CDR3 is CATSKGANSGNTIYF. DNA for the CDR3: TGTGCCACCAGCAAGGGGGCCAACTCTGGAAACACCATATATTTT.

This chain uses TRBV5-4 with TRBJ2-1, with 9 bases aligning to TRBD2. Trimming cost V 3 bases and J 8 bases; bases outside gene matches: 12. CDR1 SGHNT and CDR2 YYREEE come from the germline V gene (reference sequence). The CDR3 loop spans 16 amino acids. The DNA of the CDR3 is TGTGCCAGCAGCTCCGAGGCGGGGGGGCGGGGTTATGAGCAGTTCTTC. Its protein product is CASSSEAGGRGYEQFF.

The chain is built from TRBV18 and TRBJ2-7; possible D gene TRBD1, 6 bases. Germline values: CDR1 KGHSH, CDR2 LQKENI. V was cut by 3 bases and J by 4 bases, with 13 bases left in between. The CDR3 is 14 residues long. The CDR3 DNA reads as TGTGCCAGCTCACCCAGGACAGAAGCTTACGAGCAGTACTTC. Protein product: CASSPRTEAYEQYF.

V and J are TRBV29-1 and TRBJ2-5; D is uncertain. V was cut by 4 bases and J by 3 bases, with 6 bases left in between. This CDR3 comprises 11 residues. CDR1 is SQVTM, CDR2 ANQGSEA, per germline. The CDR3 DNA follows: TGCAGCGTTGGCGAGAAAGAGACCCAGTACTTC. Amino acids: CSVGEKETQYF.

CDR3 protein: CASTQIGEKLFF. The DNA for the CDR3 is TGTGCCAGCACCCAAATCGGTGAAAAACTGTTTTTT. The chain recombines TRBV11-2 with TRBJ1-4, with D unresolved. Germline V gene lookup returns CDR1 SGHAT and CDR2 FQNNGV. Trimming pared 7 bases from V and 7 bases from J, leaving 10 bases between. This CDR3 spans 12 amino acids.

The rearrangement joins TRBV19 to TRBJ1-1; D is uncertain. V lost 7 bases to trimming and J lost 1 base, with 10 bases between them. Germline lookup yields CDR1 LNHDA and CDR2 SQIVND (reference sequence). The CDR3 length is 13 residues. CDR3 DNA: TGTGCCAGTATGATCCCCGGGAACACTGAAGCTTTCTTT. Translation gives CASMIPGNTEAFF.

The CDR3 DNA reads TGTGCCAGTAACGCACCGGGAGACACCGGGGAGCTGTTTTTT. Translation: CASNAPGDTGELFF. The genes are TRBV19 and TRBJ2-2; possible D gene TRBD2, 6 bases. The germline V and J ends were trimmed by 7 bases and 3 bases, with 12 bases remaining between them. The germline V gene encodes CDR1 LNHDA and CDR2 SQIVND (reference sequence). This CDR3 is 14 amino acids long.

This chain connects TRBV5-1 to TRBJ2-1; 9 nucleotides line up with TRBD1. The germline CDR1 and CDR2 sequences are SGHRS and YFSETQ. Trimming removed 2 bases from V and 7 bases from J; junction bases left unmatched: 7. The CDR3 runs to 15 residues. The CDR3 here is CASSLIGQGYNEQFF. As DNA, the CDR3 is TGCGCCAGCAGCTTAATAGGACAGGGGTATAATGAGCAGTTCTTC.

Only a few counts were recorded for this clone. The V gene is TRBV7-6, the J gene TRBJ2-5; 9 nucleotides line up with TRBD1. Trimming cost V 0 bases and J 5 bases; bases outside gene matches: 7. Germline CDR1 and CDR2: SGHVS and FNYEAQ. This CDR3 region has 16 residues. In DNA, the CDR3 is TGTGCCAGCAGCTTAGCACAGGGGGCCAGGGGCGAGACCCAGTACTTC. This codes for CASSLAQGARGETQYF. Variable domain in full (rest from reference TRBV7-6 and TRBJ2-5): GAGVSQSPRYKVTKRGQDVALRCDPISGHVSLYWYRQALGQGPEFLTYFNYEAQQDKSGLPNDRFSAERPEGSISTLTIQRTEQRDSAMYRCASSLAQGARGETQYFGPGTRLLVL.

CDR3 nucleotides: TGTGCCACCAGTCAGCGGGACCCGGAAGAGACCCAGTACTTC. Its translation: CATSQRDPEETQYF. The gene calls are TRBV11-2 and TRBJ2-5, with 7 nucleotides matching TRBD2. The CDR3 consists of 14 residues. Germline loops: CDR1 SGHAT, CDR2 FQNNGV. V was clipped by 10 bases and J by 3 bases; unmatched bases: 11.

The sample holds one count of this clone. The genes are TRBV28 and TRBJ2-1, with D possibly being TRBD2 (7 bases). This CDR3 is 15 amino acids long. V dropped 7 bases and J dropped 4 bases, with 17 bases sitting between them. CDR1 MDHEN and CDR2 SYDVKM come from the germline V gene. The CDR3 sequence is CASIPLGGPYNEQFF. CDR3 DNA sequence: TGTGCCAGCATCCCTCTCGGGGGGCCATACAATGAGCAGTTCTTC. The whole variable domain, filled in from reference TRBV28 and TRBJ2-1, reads DVKVTQSSRYLVKRTGEKVFLECVQDMDHENMFWYRQDPGLGLRLIYFSYDVKMKEKGDIPEGYSVSREKKERFSLILESASTNQTSMYLCASIPLGGPYNEQFFGPGTRLTVL.